This entry lists 26 T cell receptor beta chains sequenced from one sample in a study of graft-versus-host responses after intestinal transplantation. Only in-frame clones appear in the TCRdb table, and some are missing; sequencing was by immunoSEQ multiplex PCR. The sample has around 90,000 clones, roughly 90% seen once; the top ten hold 0.3% to 0.35%. These receptors have no identified antigens. The material sequenced was unstimulated CD4+ T cells sorted from spleen or lymph node cells, taken before intestinal transplant. The receptors were gathered from a human donor who received an intestinal transplant.

The CDR3 DNA follows: TGCGCCAGCAGCTTTTCAGGGGTTCCCCCCTACGAGCAGTACTTC. Amino acids: CASSFSGVPPYEQYF. The V gene is TRBV5-1, the J gene TRBJ2-5; tentative D call: TRBD1 (6 bases). Judging by the DNA end, TRBJ2-7 fits better; the J call may be wrong. CDR3 length: 15 amino acids. From germline, CDR1 is SGHRS and CDR2 YFSETQ.

The CDR3 is CASSHGQGGGYTF. CDR3 nucleotides: TGCGCCAGCAGCCATGGACAGGGAGGTGGCTACACCTTC. The chain joins TRBV5-1 to TRBJ1-2, with 8 bases that match TRBD1. CDR1 is SGHRS and CDR2 is YFSETQ in the germline V gene. The CDR3 has 13 amino acids. The ends lost 4 bases at V and 7 bases at J; junction bases unmatched: 6.

This clone was observed once. The genes are TRBV21-1 and TRBJ1-5; TRBD1, the table's D call, was not compared with the DNA. TRBV21-1 corresponds to a pseudogene. The CDR3 runs to 16 residues. The CDR3 sequence: CASSMGLHWHHQPQHF. In DNA form, the CDR3 reads TGTGCCAGCAGTATGGGCTTACATTGGCATCATCAGCCCCAGCATTTT.

The rearrangement uses TRBV9 and TRBJ1-4, with D hard to call. The germline gives CDR1 SGDLS, CDR2 YYNGEE. This CDR3 has 15 residues. The V end was cut by 0 bases, the J end by 8 bases, with 14 bases between. The CDR3 region is CASSVVPGSGEKLFF. CDR3 coding DNA: TGTGCCAGCAGCGTAGTCCCAGGAAGCGGCGAAAAACTGTTTTTT.

The chain recombines TRBV30 with TRBJ1-5, with unresolved D. V dropped 1 base and J dropped 3 bases, with 10 bases sitting between them. The CDR3 is made up of 14 amino acids. Germline CDR1 and CDR2: GTSNPN and SVGIG (reference sequence). The CDR3 region has the DNA TGTGCCTGGAGTGAGGGCAGATACAATCAGCCCCAGCATTTT. It yields the protein CAWSEGRYNQPQHF.

This chain connects TRBV28 to TRBJ1-1, with a possible D match to TRBD1 (5 bases). The ends were cut back, 3 bases at V and 2 bases at J, with 7 bases in the middle. This CDR3 region has 13 residues. Germline V CDR1 and CDR2: MDHEN, SYDVKM. This CDR3 reads CASSFDSNTEAFF. In DNA form, the CDR3 reads TGTGCCAGCAGTTTCGACAGTAACACTGAAGCTTTCTTT.

The V and J genes are TRBV6-1 and TRBJ1-5, with TRBD1 as a possible D gene (6 bases). The V end was cut by 8 bases, the J end by 3 bases, with 14 bases between. The germline V gene has CDR1 MNHNS and CDR2 SASEGT. CDR3 length: 14 residues. CDR3 nucleotide sequence: TGTGCCAGCCTCGGGCAGGGGATCAATCAGCCCCAGCATTTT. Amino acids: CASLGQGINQPQHF.

The rearrangement uses TRBV19 and TRBJ2-1; 9 positions match TRBD1. With V trimmed by 4 bases and J by 7 bases, 8 bases remained unmatched. Germline V lookup: CDR1 LNHDA, CDR2 SQIVND (reference sequence). The CDR3 covers 15 residues. CDR3 sequence reads: CASSKDRGTTNEQFF. In DNA form, the CDR3 reads TGTGCCAGTAGTAAGGACAGGGGAACGACAAATGAGCAGTTCTTC.

The V and J genes are TRBV7-3 and TRBJ2-3, with 14 bases identical to TRBD2. Germline CDR1 is SGHTA and CDR2 is FQGTGA. This CDR3 comprises 17 residues. J gave up 3 bases and V 2 bases, and 4 bases lay outside the gene matches. The CDR3 nucleotides read TGTGCCAGCAGCTTACTGGGGACTAGCGGGAGAACAGATACGCAGTATTTT. Protein sequence: CASSLLGTSGRTDTQYF.

This chain uses TRBV19 with TRBJ2-1; D might be TRBD1 (5 bases). Trimming left V 1 base short and J 8 bases short, with 9 bases between. Germline V gene lookup returns CDR1 LNHDA and CDR2 SQIVND (reference sequence). The CDR3 is made up of 13 amino acids. The CDR3 bases are TGTGCCAGTAGTATAGGCAGGGTGGATGAGCAGTTCTTC. The encoded protein is CASSIGRVDEQFF.

The chain carries TRBV21-1 and TRBJ1-4. TRBV21-1 is a listed pseudogene. The CDR3 sequence is 15 residues long. CDR3 residues: CASSKGTATNEKLFF. DNA of the CDR3: TGTGCCAGCAGCAAGGGGACCGCAACTAATGAAAAACTGTTTTTT.

The rearrangement links TRBV10-1 to TRBJ2-3; 9 nucleotides agree with TRBD2. The CDR3 runs 16 residues. The trim removed 3 bases at V and 1 base at J, leaving 5 bases unmatched. Germline V CDR1 and CDR2: WNHNN, SYGVQD (reference sequence). The CDR3, as DNA: TGCGCCAGCAGTGATTTAGCGGGAGAAGGCACAGATACGCAGTATTTT. This translates into CASSDLAGEGTDTQYF.

This chain connects TRBV5-1 to TRBJ2-1, with 9 bases that match TRBD2. Germline loops: CDR1 SGHRS, CDR2 YFSETQ. V trimming: 2 bases; J trimming: 0 bases; junction bases outside the gene matches: 12. This CDR3 contains 19 residues. As DNA, the CDR3 is TGCGCCAGCAGCTTCAAAAGGACTAGCGACGTGAGCTCCTACAATGAGCAGTTCTTC. Amino acids: CASSFKRTSDVSSYNEQFF.

The chain is built from TRBV5-1 and TRBJ2-7; TRBD2 is a possible D gene (5 bases). This CDR3 has 15 residues. The ends were cut back, 0 bases at V and 2 bases at J, with 12 bases in the middle. The germline V gene encodes CDR1 SGHRS and CDR2 YFSETQ. The CDR3 spells CASSLASGSPYEQYF. DNA for the CDR3: TGCGCCAGCAGCTTGGCGAGCGGATCCCCCTACGAGCAGTACTTC.

Here the CDR3 DNA reads TGTGCTAGTGGTTTGGCCATCACACAGGCGGCCGGGGAGCTGTTTTTT. As protein: CASGLAITQAAGELFF. The V call is TRBV12-5, the J call TRBJ2-2; TRBD1 might be the D (5 bases). CDR1 is LGHNT and CDR2 is FRNRAP in the germline V gene. This CDR3 has 16 amino acids. The V and J ends lost 1 base and 6 bases respectively, with 15 bases between them.

This sequence joins TRBV11-2 and TRBJ1-5; possibly TRBD1 for D (5 bases). The CDR3 is 16 residues long. Germline values: CDR1 SGHAT, CDR2 FQNNGV. The germline V and J ends were trimmed by 2 bases and 9 bases, with 20 bases remaining between them. CDR3 residues: CASSLPLGVPGRPQHF. The CDR3 DNA reads as TGTGCCAGCAGCTTACCCCTGGGGGTCCCAGGGAGGCCCCAGCATTTT.

V usage is TRBV9 and J usage is TRBJ2-1, with D perhaps given as TRBD1 or TRBD2 (5 bases each). This CDR3 spans 16 amino acids. Trimming pared 4 bases from V and 3 bases from J, leaving 17 bases between. Germline CDR1 is SGDLS and CDR2 is YYNGEE. The CDR3 spells CASSLGELPGYNEQFF. DNA for the CDR3: TGTGCCAGCAGCTTGGGGGAACTCCCGGGCTACAATGAGCAGTTCTTC.

The rearrangement links TRBV27 to TRBJ1-1; D uncertain. Deletions cut 0 bases from V and 4 bases from J, with 12 bases between. The CDR3 runs to 15 residues. Germline V gene sequence: CDR1 MNHEY, CDR2 SMNVEV (reference sequence). The CDR3 DNA reads as TGTGCCAGCAGTTTATCCGGGCGGACGGGCACTGAAGCTTTCTTT. Protein: CASSLSGRTGTEAFF.

This chain joins TRBV9 and TRBJ2-7; the D gene is possibly TRBD2 (7 bases). Germline lookup yields CDR1 SGDLS and CDR2 YYNGEE. Trimming stripped 0 bases from V and 2 bases from J, with 15 bases between. This CDR3 has 16 amino acids. CDR3 sequence reads: CASSVEGGVGTYEQYF. CDR3 DNA: TGTGCCAGCAGCGTAGAAGGGGGGGTCGGCACCTACGAGCAGTACTTC.

The J gene is TRBJ2-3, the V gene TRBV7-2; 8 nucleotides match TRBD2. Germline CDR1 and CDR2: SGHTA and FQGNSA. With 5 bases clipped from V and 4 bases from J, the junction kept 8 bases outside the gene matches. The CDR3 totals 15 residues. The CDR3 reads CASSLSGTSSDTQYF. Here the CDR3 DNA reads TGTGCCAGCAGCCTTAGCGGGACGAGTTCAGATACGCAGTATTTT.

The chain couples TRBV2 to TRBJ2-1, with 9 nucleotides matching TRBD2. Looked up from germline, CDR1 is SNHLY and CDR2 is FYNNEI. The CDR3 consists of 19 residues. Unmatched junction bases numbered 18, after V lost 5 bases and J lost 4 bases. The CDR3 coding sequence is TGTGCCAGCAGTCAGGGCGGGACACGTAGCGGGAGTAGGTACAATGAGCAGTTCTTC. Translated, it gives CASSQGGTRSGSRYNEQFF.

Here the CDR3 reads CASSQRSEGPNQPQHF. The CDR3 bases are TGTGCCAGCTCACAACGATCTGAGGGACCCAATCAGCCCCAGCATTTT. This sequence joins TRBV18 and TRBJ1-5; D is possibly TRBD1 (5 bases). Germline lookup yields CDR1 KGHSH and CDR2 LQKENI. This CDR3 comprises 16 residues. V lost 4 bases, J lost 3 bases, and 16 bases lay in between.

This clone appeared a few times. This chain links TRBV4-1 with TRBJ2-1; 7 nucleotides align to TRBD2. Germline V gives CDR1 MGHRA, CDR2 YSYEKL. J was trimmed by 4 bases and V by 0 bases; bases with no gene match: 6. The length of the CDR3 is 16 residues. The CDR3 nucleotides read TGCGCCAGCAGCCAAGAGCGGGGGAGGAGGTACAATGAGCAGTTCTTC. As protein: CASSQERGRRYNEQFF.

The V call is TRBV7-8, the J call TRBJ1-2; D gene ambiguous. Deletions cut 5 bases from V and 10 bases from J, with 23 bases between. This CDR3 spans 15 amino acids. Germline V gene lookup returns CDR1 SGHVS and CDR2 FQNEAQ. The CDR3 spells CASSPSGDRGPDYTF. Written as DNA, the CDR3 is TGTGCCAGCAGCCCCTCGGGAGACCGAGGACCGGACTACACCTTC.

The chain has TRBV28 and TRBJ2-7; 8 bases are a match to TRBD1. Germline lookup yields CDR1 MDHEN and CDR2 SYDVKM. This CDR3 is built from 15 residues. After removal of 3 bases from V and 5 bases from J, the junction contained 9 bases not matched to a gene. Written as DNA, the CDR3 is TGTGCCAGCAGTTTCTCCCCAGACAGGGGAGACGAGCAGTACTTC. Residues: CASSFSPDRGDEQYF.

The V gene is TRBV2, the J gene TRBJ1-2; D is uncertain. Looked up from germline, CDR1 is SNHLY and CDR2 is FYNNEI. This CDR3 comprises 11 residues. Between the trimmed V and J ends, which lost 2 bases and 2 bases, there was a span of 0 bases. The CDR3 coding sequence is TGTGCCAGCAGTGAAAACTATGGCTACACCTTC. Residues: CASSENYGYTF.